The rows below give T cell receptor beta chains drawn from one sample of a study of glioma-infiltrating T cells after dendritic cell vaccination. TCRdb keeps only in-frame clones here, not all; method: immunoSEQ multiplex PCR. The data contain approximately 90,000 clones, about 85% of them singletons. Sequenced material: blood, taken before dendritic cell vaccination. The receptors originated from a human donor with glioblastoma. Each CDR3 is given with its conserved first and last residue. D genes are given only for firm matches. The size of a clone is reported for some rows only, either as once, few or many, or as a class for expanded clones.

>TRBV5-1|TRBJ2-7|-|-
TGCGCCAGCAGCTTGAATGGAGACGAGCAGTACTTC
CASSLNGDEQYF
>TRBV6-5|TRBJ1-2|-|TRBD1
TGTGCCAGCAGTTACTCGTCGGACAGGGGACGGGGCTACACCTTC
CASSYSSDRGRGYTF
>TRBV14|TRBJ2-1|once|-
TGTGCCAGCAGCCATGACCCACTAGCCGGACTGAATGAGCAGTTCTTC
CASSHDPLAGLNEQFF
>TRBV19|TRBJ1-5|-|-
TGTGCCAGTAGTAACGGCCCCGACAGTTTTCTCAATCAGCCCCAGCATTTT
CASSNGPDSFLNQPQHF
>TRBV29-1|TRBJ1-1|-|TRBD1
TGCAGCGTTACAGGACAGGAAAACTTTGAAGCTTTCTTT
CSVTGQENFEAFF
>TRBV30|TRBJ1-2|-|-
TGTGCCTGGAGCCTCAAAACAGGGCAAGGCTATGGCTACACCTTC
CAWSLKTGQGYGYTF
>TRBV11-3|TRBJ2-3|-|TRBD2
TGTGCCAGCACCAACAGGGGGGGGCTAGCGGGAGAGGATACGCAGTATTTT
CASTNRGGLAGEDTQYF
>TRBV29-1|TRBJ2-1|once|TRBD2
TGCAGCGCGACTAGCGGGAGCTATGAGCAGTTCTTC
CSATSGSYEQFF
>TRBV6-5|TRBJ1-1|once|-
TGTGCCAGCACATTAGGGAGGGAAGCTTTCTTT
CASTLGREAFF
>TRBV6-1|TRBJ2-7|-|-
TGTGCCAGCAGTGCGCTCGACAGGATGAGCTACGAGCAGTACTTC
CASSALDRMSYEQYF
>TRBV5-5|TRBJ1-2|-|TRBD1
TGTGCCAGCAGCTTAGACAGGGCCGGTGGCTACACCTTC
CASSLDRAGGYTF
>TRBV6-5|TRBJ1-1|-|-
TGTGCCAGCAGTTACCAGGGTTTGAACACTGAAGCTTTCTTT
CASSYQGLNTEAFF
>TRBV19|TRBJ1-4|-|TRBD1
TGTGCCAGTAGTACCGGGACAGGGGGAGTTTATCGTGAAAAACTGTTTTTT
CASSTGTGGVYREKLFF
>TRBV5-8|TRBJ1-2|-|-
TGTGCCAGCAGCTTGGATCCGGGCGGGTACGGCTACACCTTC
CASSLDPGGYGYTF
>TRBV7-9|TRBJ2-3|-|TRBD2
TGTGCCAGCAACCCGCGGGGGGGCAACACAGATACGCAGTATTTT
CASNPRGGNTDTQYF
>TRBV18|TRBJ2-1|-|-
TGTGCCAGCTCAATACAGCGGGTGGGCAATGAGCAGTTCTTC
CASSIQRVGNEQFF
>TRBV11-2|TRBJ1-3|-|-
TGTGCCAGCAGCTTAGGTCTTTCAGTCGATGGAAACACCATATATTTT
CASSLGLSVDGNTIYF
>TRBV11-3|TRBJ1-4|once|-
TGTGCCAGCAGCTTAGCCCCGACAGCCGATAATGAAAAACTGTTTTTT
CASSLAPTADNEKLFF
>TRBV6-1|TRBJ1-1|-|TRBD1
TGTGCCAGCAGTGGACAGGGGGCCAACTTGAACACTGAAGCTTTCTTT
CASSGQGANLNTEAFF
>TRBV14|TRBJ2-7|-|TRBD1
TGTGCCAGCAGCCGTGGACAGGCCTACGAGCAGTACTTC
CASSRGQAYEQYF
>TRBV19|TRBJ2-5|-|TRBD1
TGTGCCAGTACCCCGACAGGGAACCAAGAGACCCAGTACTTC
CASTPTGNQETQYF
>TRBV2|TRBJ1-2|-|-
TGTGCCAGCAGTGAGGGGAGGGGCTATGGCTACACCTTC
CASSEGRGYGYTF
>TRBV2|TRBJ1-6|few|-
TGTGCCAGCAGTGTGAACACAGGCCGTAATTCACCCCTCCACTTT
CASSVNTGRNSPLHF
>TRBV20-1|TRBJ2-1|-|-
TGCAGTGCTAGTCAGGGGGGTGAGCAGTTCTTC
CSASQGGEQFF
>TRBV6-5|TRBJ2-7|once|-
TGTGCCAGCAGTAGAGAGGGACTGGGGTTATACGAGCAGTACTTC
CASSREGLGLYEQYF
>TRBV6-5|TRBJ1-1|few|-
TGTGCCAGCAGTAGGGGGAACACTGAAGCTTTCTTT
CASSRGNTEAFF
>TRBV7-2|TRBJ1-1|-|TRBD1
TGTGCCAGCAGCTCCTACCGGGACAGGGCGATAGCTTTCTTT
CASSSYRDRAIAFF
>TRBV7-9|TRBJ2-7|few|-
TGTGCCAGCAGCTTAGCGGGGGCATCTCAGTACTTC
CASSLAGASQYF
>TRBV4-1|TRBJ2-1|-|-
TGCGCCAGCAGCCAAGATGGGCTTGGGCTTGGCTCCTACAATGAGCAGTTCTTC
CASSQDGLGLGSYNEQFF
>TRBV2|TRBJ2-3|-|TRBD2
TGTGCCAGCAGTCCTCGTAGCGGGGGGGTCGCAGATACGCAGTATTTT
CASSPRSGGVADTQYF
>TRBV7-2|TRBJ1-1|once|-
TGTGCCAGCACCCCCCGTGGGGGGGGTGAAGCTTTCTTT
CASTPRGGGEAFF
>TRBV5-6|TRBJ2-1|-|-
TGTGCCAGCGGAGGGGTGTACAATGAGCAGTTCTTC
CASGGVYNEQFF
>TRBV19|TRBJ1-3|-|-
TGTGCCAGTGTGGACAGCACTAGGAACACCATATATTTT
CASVDSTRNTIYF
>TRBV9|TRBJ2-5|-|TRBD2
TGTGCCAGCAACTCAAGCGGGATGGTGGGGGAGACCCAGTACTTC
CASNSSGMVGETQYF
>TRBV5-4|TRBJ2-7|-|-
TGTGCCAGCAGCTTGAGGACTTCCCCCTACGAGCAGTACTTC
CASSLRTSPYEQYF
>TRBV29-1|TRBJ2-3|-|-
TGCAGCGTTGACCCCCTGCTTAGCTCGGATACGCAGTATTTT
CSVDPLLSSDTQYF
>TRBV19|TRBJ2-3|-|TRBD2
TGTGCCAGTAGTATTCTCGGGGGGGCAGATACGCAGTATTTT
CASSILGGADTQYF
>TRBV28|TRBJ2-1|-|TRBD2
TGTGCCAGCAATGGACTAGCGGGAGGAGACAATGAGCAGTTCTTC
CASNGLAGGDNEQFF
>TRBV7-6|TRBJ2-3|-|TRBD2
TGTGCCAGCAGCCAAATCCCGGGACTAGCGGGTACAGATACGCAGTATTTT
CASSQIPGLAGTDTQYF
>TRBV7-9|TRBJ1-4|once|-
TGTGCCAGCAGCACGATGGGGAGATCCCAAACTAATGAAAAACTGTTTTTT
CASSTMGRSQTNEKLFF
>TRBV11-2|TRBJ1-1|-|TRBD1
TGTGCCAGCAGCGAGGACAGGGGAAACACTGAAGCTTTCTTT
CASSEDRGNTEAFF
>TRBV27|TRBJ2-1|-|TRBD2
TGTGCCAGCAGTTTTAATAGCGGGAGTACCTACAATGAGCAGTTCTTC
CASSFNSGSTYNEQFF
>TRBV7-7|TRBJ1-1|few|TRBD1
TGTGCCAGCAGCCCAGTGGGACAGTTGAACACTGAAGCTTTCTTT
CASSPVGQLNTEAFF
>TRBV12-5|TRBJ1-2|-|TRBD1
TGTGCTAGTGGTTTGGTAGGGACAGGAGAAAAAGCTAACTATGGCTACACCTTC
CASGLVGTGEKANYGYTF
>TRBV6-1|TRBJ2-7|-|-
TGTGCCAGCAGTGAGTACAGCTCCTACGAGCAGTACTTC
CASSEYSSYEQYF
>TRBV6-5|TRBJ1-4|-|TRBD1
TGTGCCAGCAGTTACACCTCAGGGGGAAAACTGTTTTTT
CASSYTSGGKLFF
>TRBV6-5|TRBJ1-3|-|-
TGTGCCAGCAGTTACTCGGCAGGGCCCGGAAACACCATATATTTT
CASSYSAGPGNTIYF
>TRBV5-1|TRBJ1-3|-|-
TGCGCCAGCAGCATGGACAGCTCTGGAAACACCATATATTTT
CASSMDSSGNTIYF
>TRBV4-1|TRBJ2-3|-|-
TGCGCCAGCAGCCAAGCGAGGCGCGGTAGCACAGATACGCAGTATTTT
CASSQARRGSTDTQYF
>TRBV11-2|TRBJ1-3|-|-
TGTGCCAGCAGCTTAGTCAGGGGTAACACCATATATTTT
CASSLVRGNTIYF
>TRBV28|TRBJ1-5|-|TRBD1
TGTGCCAGCAGGCCAGGGGGTGCTAGCAATCAGCCCCAGCATTTT
CASRPGGASNQPQHF
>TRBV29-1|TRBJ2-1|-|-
TGCAGCGCGGGGATTAATGAGCAGTTCTTC
CSAGINEQFF
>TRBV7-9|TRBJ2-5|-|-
TGTGCCAGCAGCTTATTGGGAGGAGAGACCCAGTACTTC
CASSLLGGETQYF
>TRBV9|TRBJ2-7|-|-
TGTGCCAGCAGCCCCCTTTCTAGCGACTCCTACGAGCAGTACTTC
CASSPLSSDSYEQYF
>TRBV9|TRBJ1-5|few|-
TGTGCCAGCAGCGTAGGATGGGAGGGGAGCAATCAGCCCCAGCATTTT
CASSVGWEGSNQPQHF
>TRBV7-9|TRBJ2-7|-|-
TGTGCCAGCAGCTTAGATCCGACAAGTCCCCTGACCTACGAGCAGTACTTC
CASSLDPTSPLTYEQYF